This is a list of T cell receptor beta chains from one sample in a study of cytomegalovirus exposure and HLA in healthy donors. Sequencing was performed with immunoSEQ multiplex PCR; in TCRdb, only in-frame clones are kept and a portion is missing. Counted here are about 43,000 clones, roughly 92% occurring once; the ten biggest clones make up 5% to 6%. Source material: PBMCs. All receptors come from a young man in good health and CMV-seronegative. The CDR3 runs from the conserved cysteine through the conserved F or W. A D gene is named only where the DNA matches it firmly. A row's size may be missing; if present it is once, few, many or a size class.

J gene | D gene | clone size | V gene | CDR3 DNA | CDR3 protein
TRBJ2-1 | TRBD2 | NA | TRBV4-1 | TGCGCCAGCAGCCACCCTGGGGGGGACTCCCTTTTTGGTGAGCAGTTCTTC | CASSHPGGDSLFGEQFF
TRBJ1-1 | NA | NA | TRBV6-1 | TGTGCCAGCTGTCTATGGGGGGACTCCAACACTGAAGCTTTCTTT | CASCLWGDSNTEAFF
TRBJ2-5 | TRBD1 | NA | TRBV7-2 | TGTGCCAGCAGTAAACCGACAGGGGACGAGACCCAGTACTTC | CASSKPTGDETQYF
TRBJ1-1 | TRBD1 | NA | TRBV6-6 | TGTGCCAGCACCGACAGGGCCACTGAAGCTTTCTTT | CASTDRATEAFF
TRBJ2-6 | NA | NA | TRBV28 | TGTGCCAGCAGTACCACTAGCTCTGGGGCCAACGTCCTGACTTTC | CASSTTSSGANVLTF
TRBJ2-5 | TRBD1 | few | TRBV29-1 | TGCAGCGTTATCCAGGGGGCGGTTGAGACCCAGTACTTC | CSVIQGAVETQYF
TRBJ1-1 | NA | NA | TRBV2 | TGTGCCAGCCGCGGGGATCTCTCTGAAGCTTTCTTT | CASRGDLSEAFF
TRBJ1-6 | NA | NA | TRBV19 | TGTGCCAGTAGTAAACAGGGTCTCTATAATTCACCCCTCCACTTT | CASSKQGLYNSPLHF
TRBJ2-3 | NA | NA | TRBV6-5 | TGTGCCAGCAGTCCCACACTGCAGGGTACGCAGTATTTT | CASSPTLQGTQYF
TRBJ2-3 | NA | NA | TRBV29-1 | TGCAGCGTTGAAGACAGCGCAGATACGCAGTATTTT | CSVEDSADTQYF
TRBJ1-2 | TRBD1 | once | TRBV25-1 | TGTGCCAGCAGTGAATATCGACAGGGGGGTGGCTACACCTTC | CASSEYRQGGGYTF
TRBJ2-1 | NA | NA | TRBV7-9 | TGTGCCAGCAGCCCGACTTTTGAGCAGTTCTTC | CASSPTFEQFF
TRBJ2-2 | TRBD1 | once | TRBV15 | TGTGCCACCAGCAGAGATCCGGGACAGACGAACACCGGGGAGCTGTTTTTT | CATSRDPGQTNTGELFF
TRBJ2-1 | TRBD2 | NA | TRBV19 | TGTGCCAGTAGTATAGAGGTAGCGGGGGGACTAACTTACAATGAGCAGTTCTTC | CASSIEVAGGLTYNEQFF
TRBJ2-7 | TRBD2 | NA | TRBV14 | TGTGCCAGCAGTCGACTAGCGGGAGACTCCTACGAGCAGTACTTC | CASSRLAGDSYEQYF
TRBJ2-1 | NA | NA | TRBV29-1 | TGCAGCGTTGATCTCCGACAAAGGTCCCCCAATGAGCAGTTCTTC | CSVDLRQRSPNEQFF
TRBJ1-5 | NA | NA | TRBV27 | TGTGCCAGCAGTTCTGGGACAACTTATAGCAATCAGCCCCAGCATTTT | CASSSGTTYSNQPQHF
TRBJ2-1 | TRBD2 | NA | TRBV9 | TGTGCCAGCAGCTCCCGTCTGGGAGCGGGGGCCGACAATGAGCAGTTCTTC | CASSSRLGAGADNEQFF
TRBJ2-7 | NA | NA | TRBV6-5 | TGTGCCAGCAGTTACTGGGTAGCCGAGCAGTACTTC | CASSYWVAEQYF
TRBJ2-7 | NA | once | TRBV21-1 | TGTGCCAGCAGCAAAGGGTACGGGACAGGGGGCTCCGAGCAGTACTTC | CASSKGYGTGGSEQYF
TRBJ2-2 | NA | NA | TRBV19 | TGTGCCAGTACGATTGCGAACCGGGAGCTGTTTTTT | CASTIANRELFF
TRBJ2-5 | NA | NA | TRBV19 | TGTGCCAGTAGTATATTTAAACAAGAGACCCAGTACTTC | CASSIFKQETQYF
TRBJ2-3 | NA | NA | TRBV11-3 | TGTGCCAGCAGCTTAGGGAGACAGTACAACACAGATACGCAGTATTTT | CASSLGRQYNTDTQYF
TRBJ2-3 | TRBD2 | NA | TRBV19 | TGTGCCACCAGCGGACTAGATTACGATACGCAGTATTTT | CATSGLDYDTQYF
TRBJ2-7 | NA | NA | TRBV13 | TGTGCCAGCAGCCCCGGCAGGGTTCGCCCTTACGAGCAGTACTTC | CASSPGRVRPYEQYF
TRBJ2-7 | TRBD1 | NA | TRBV19 | TGTGCCAGTAGTATAGTTGAGACAGGGGGCAAGCAGTACTTC | CASSIVETGGKQYF
TRBJ2-3 | TRBD2 | NA | TRBV7-9 | TGTGCCAGCAGCTTACCCCAGCGGGGGGAGTACACAGATACGCAGTATTTT | CASSLPQRGEYTDTQYF
TRBJ2-1 | TRBD2 | NA | TRBV6-6 | TGTGCCAGCAGTTCCCGACTAGCGGGAGTGGGTGAGCAGTTCTTC | CASSSRLAGVGEQFF
TRBJ1-6 | TRBD1 | NA | TRBV7-2 | TGTGCCAGCAGCAAGCGGGACAGGGGCAATTCACCCCTCCACTTT | CASSKRDRGNSPLHF
TRBJ2-2 | NA | NA | TRBV19 | TGTGCCAGTACGGGACTTAACACCGGGGAGCTGTTTTTT | CASTGLNTGELFF
TRBJ2-5 | NA | NA | TRBV7-9 | TGTGCCAGCAGCTCGTCGGTAGAGACCCAGTACTTC | CASSSSVETQYF
TRBJ2-4 | NA | NA | TRBV14 | TGTGCCAGCAGCCAAGATCACCAGGGCCTAGCCAAAAACATTCAGTACTTC | CASSQDHQGLAKNIQYF
TRBJ1-1 | NA | NA | TRBV7-9 | TGTGCCAGCAGGCTTGGGGCGGCTGAAGCTTTCTTT | CASRLGAAEAFF
TRBJ1-1 | NA | once | TRBV19 | TGTGCCAGTAACCTTGGGAGGAACACTGAAGCTTTCTTT | CASNLGRNTEAFF
TRBJ1-1 | NA | NA | TRBV5-8 | TGTGCCAGCAGCACCAGGGTGGGCACTGAAGCTTTCTTT | CASSTRVGTEAFF
TRBJ2-3 | NA | once | TRBV7-9 | TGTGCCAGCAGTGTATTAGGGGCTCTGGGCACAGATACGCAGTATTTT | CASSVLGALGTDTQYF
TRBJ2-1 | NA | NA | TRBV29-1 | TGCAGCGTTGAAGGGCCGGGAGCCGGTAGATCTTACAATGAGCAGTTCTTC | CSVEGPGAGRSYNEQFF
TRBJ2-5 | NA | few | TRBV5-1 | TGCGCCAGCAGCTTGGGAATGGCCGAGACCCAGTACTTC | CASSLGMAETQYF
TRBJ1-1 | TRBD1 | NA | TRBV19 | TGTGCCAGTATCCCCCCGGGACTCGGGACAGGGAAAATAAACACTGAAGCTTTCTTT | CASIPPGLGTGKINTEAFF
TRBJ2-7 | TRBD2 | NA | TRBV28 | TGTGCCAGCAGTCCCCTGGGAGGGTATAGGCCCTACGAGCAGTACTTC | CASSPLGGYRPYEQYF
TRBJ1-3 | NA | once | TRBV7-3 | TGTGCCAGCAGCTTAAGAAGGCGGGGAGCACCTGGAAACACCATATATTTT | CASSLRRRGAPGNTIYF
TRBJ2-1 | NA | few | TRBV5-1 | TGCGCCAGCAGCTTGGGACCGGGAGACAATGAGCAGTTCTTC | CASSLGPGDNEQFF
TRBJ2-2 | NA | once | TRBV29-1 | TGCAGCGTTGAAACTACAATCCCCAGGGAGCTGTTTTTT | CSVETTIPRELFF
TRBJ1-6 | NA | NA | TRBV4-3 | TGCGCCAGCAGCCAAGAGCGAAGATCCTTGTATAATTCACCCCTCCACTTT | CASSQERRSLYNSPLHF
TRBJ2-2 | TRBD1 | once | TRBV27 | TGTGCCAGCAGTTTATCAGATGGGGTACAGGGGGTGAACACCGGGGAGCTGTTTTTT | CASSLSDGVQGVNTGELFF
TRBJ1-5 | NA | NA | TRBV6-5 | TGTGCCAGCCGGGCGGGCAATTATCAGCCCCAGCATTTT | CASRAGNYQPQHF
TRBJ1-2 | TRBD1 | few | TRBV19 | TGTGCCAGTAGTATCGGGGACAGGAGGATATATGGCTACACCTTC | CASSIGDRRIYGYTF
TRBJ2-5 | TRBD2 | NA | TRBV7-9 | TGTGCCAGCAGCTTACCCGGACTAGCCAAAGGGACCCAGTACTTC | CASSLPGLAKGTQYF
TRBJ1-4 | NA | once | TRBV29-1 | TGCAGCGTCTCGGGGGGGGAAAAACTGTTTTTT | CSVSGGEKLFF
TRBJ2-3 | TRBD1 | NA | TRBV5-1 | TGCGCCAGCAGCTTGGGGGACAGGACCACAGATACGCAGTATTTT | CASSLGDRTTDTQYF
TRBJ2-2 | TRBD1 | NA | TRBV19 | TGTGCCAGTAGTATCCTGGACAGGGGGAACACCGGGGAGCTGTTTTTT | CASSILDRGNTGELFF
TRBJ2-1 | NA | NA | TRBV5-6 | TGTGCCAGCAGCTTGGGACTCCTGGATGAGCAGTTCTTC | CASSLGLLDEQFF
TRBJ2-7 | NA | once | TRBV28 | TGTGCCAGCAGATCAGTTTACGAGCAGTACTTC | CASRSVYEQYF
TRBJ2-5 | NA | once | TRBV5-4 | TGTGCCAGCAGCTTGGTCCTCGGCACGGGGGAGACCCAGTACTTC | CASSLVLGTGETQYF
TRBJ2-3 | NA | NA | TRBV11-2 | TGTGCCAGCAGCTTAGGTTGGTCCGGGGTCGGTTTCGCAGATACGCAGTATTTT | CASSLGWSGVGFADTQYF
TRBJ2-7 | NA | NA | TRBV7-9 | TGTGCCAGCAGCTTAAGTACCTCGGTCGAGCAGTACTTC | CASSLSTSVEQYF
TRBJ2-7 | TRBD2 | NA | TRBV28 | TGTGCCAGCACCGGACTAGTTGACGAGCAGTACTTC | CASTGLVDEQYF
TRBJ2-1 | NA | NA | TRBV10-3 | TGTGCCATCAGTGACCTAAACCGAGGCAATGAGCAGTTCTTC | CAISDLNRGNEQFF
TRBJ1-2 | NA | NA | TRBV18 | TGTGCCAGCTCACCACTTGGTTCTAAGGGAGGGAACTATGGCTACACCTTC | CASSPLGSKGGNYGYTF